Listed below are T cell receptor beta chains from one sample, sequenced in a study of type 1 and type 2 diabetes patients. TCRdb recomputed calls from the multiplex PCR reads with MiXCR, one row per CDR3 protein. The sample lists under 300,000 distinct CDR3 sequences, roughly 50% occurring once. Sequences were obtained from peripheral blood mononuclear cells (PBMCs). The receptors shown here come from a man aged 18 to 30 with type 2 diabetes. Both conserved end residues are part of each CDR3. A D gene is named only where the DNA matches it firmly. The size of a clone is reported for some rows only, either as once, few or many, or as a class for expanded clones.

NA TRBJ2-3 TRBV10-1 many TGCGCCAGCAGTGAACGAAATCTTGGCACAGATACGCAGTATTTT CASSERNLGTDTQYF
NA TRBJ1-1 TRBV4-1 NA TGCGCCAGCAGCGACCTAGACGTAGGAGGAAACACTGAAGCTTTCTTT CASSDLDVGGNTEAFF
NA TRBJ2-3 TRBV7-2 NA TGTGCCAGCAGCTTAGCGCGGCTAGATACGCAGTATTTT CASSLARLDTQYF
NA TRBJ1-5 TRBV27 NA TGTGCCAGCAGTTTTGTGGGACAGCCCCAGCATTTT CASSFVGQPQHF
TRBD2 TRBJ2-1 TRBV11-2 NA TGTGCCAGCAGCGGCCCGGGGCCTAGCGGCTACAATGAGCAGCTCTTC CASSGPGPSGYNEQLF
NA TRBJ2-3 TRBV6-5 NA TGTGCCAGCAGTTACGCAGGCGGCACCACAGATACGCAGTATTTT CASSYAGGTTDTQYF
NA TRBJ2-3 TRBV30 NA TGTGCCTGGAGTGAGATCGACACAGATACGCAGTATTTT CAWSEIDTDTQYF
NA TRBJ2-7 TRBV28 NA TGTGCCAGCGGGGCCTACTTCGAGCAGTACTTC CASGAYFEQYF
NA TRBJ1-1 TRBV19 NA TGTGCCAGTAGTATAGAAGCCCGGGCTGAAGCTTTCTTT CASSIEARAEAFF
NA TRBJ2-7 TRBV28 NA TGTGCCAGCAGTTTACAGGGGAGAACCTACGAGCAGTACTTC CASSLQGRTYEQYF
NA TRBJ2-5 TRBV6-5 few TGTGCCAGCAGTCCGGGGTTCCAAGAGACCCAGTACTTC CASSPGFQETQYF
TRBD2 TRBJ2-3 TRBV28 NA TGTGCCAGCGCGAACATGTTACTAGCGGAGATCACAGATACGCAGTATTTT CASANMLLAEITDTQYF
NA TRBJ1-2 TRBV10-3 NA TGTGCCATCAAGGGCAGGGAGGAGGATGGCTACACCTTC CAIKGREEDGYTF
NA TRBJ2-7 TRBV10-1 many TGCGCCAGCAGTGAGTTGAAGCGGGCAGGCGAGCAGTACTTC CASSELKRAGEQYF
TRBD1 TRBJ2-7 TRBV2 many TGTGCCAGCAGTGAAGGGGACGGGACAGACTCCTACGAGCAGTACTTC CASSEGDGTDSYEQYF
NA TRBJ1-2 TRBV4-1 NA TGCGCCAGCAGCCTCCCCGGGATAGGGGACTATGGCTACACCTTC CASSLPGIGDYGYTF
TRBD1 TRBJ1-2 TRBV27 many TGTGCCAGCAGCACACAGGGGAACTATGGCTACACCTTC CASSTQGNYGYTF
NA TRBJ2-2 TRBV6-5 few TGTGCCACAGGCCAGGGAATCGGGGAGCTGTTTTTT CATGQGIGELFF
NA TRBJ1-1 TRBV19 NA TGTGCCATCAGTGATATCTCCCCGAACACTGAAGCTTTCTTT CAISDISPNTEAFF
NA TRBJ2-7 TRBV4-1 NA TGCGCCAGCAGCCAAGGTCCGGGGCTTGACCATGGCGAGCAGTGCTTC CASSQGPGLDHGEQCF
NA TRBJ1-1 TRBV19 NA TGTGCCAGCAGCAGCTTAGGGGGAGGCACTGAAGCTTTCTTT CASSSLGGGTEAFF
NA TRBJ1-2 TRBV4-2 few TGTGCCAGCAGCCAAGACAGGGTGAACTATGGCTACACCTTC CASSQDRVNYGYTF
TRBD1 TRBJ1-2 TRBV7-3 NA TGTGCCAGCAGCCGCGGACAGGGGATAGGCTACTATGGCTACACCTTC CASSRGQGIGYYGYTF
TRBD1 TRBJ2-5 TRBV28 NA TGTGCCAGCAGCCCAACGGCAGGGGGCGGGGAGACCCAGTACTTC CASSPTAGGGETQYF
NA TRBJ1-1 TRBV19 NA TGTGCCAGTAGTGTACTCGGTAGGAACACTGAAGCTTTCTTT CASSVLGRNTEAFF
NA TRBJ2-7 TRBV6-6 NA TGTGCCAGCAGTTTATCCCCAAACCCCGAGCAGTACTTC CASSLSPNPEQYF
NA TRBJ2-1 TRBV20-1 NA TGCAGTGCTAGAGATCTCCTCGATGCGGGGAATGGGGATGAGCAGTTCTTC CSARDLLDAGNGDEQFF
NA TRBJ2-5 TRBV12-3/TRBV12-4 many TGTGCCAGCAGTTTAGTCGGACAAAGTCAAGAGACCCAGTACTTC CASSLVGQSQETQYF
NA TRBJ2-5 TRBV18 few TGTGCCAGCTCACCGCAAATTCAAGAGACCCAGTACTTC CASSPQIQETQYF
NA TRBJ1-6 TRBV20-1 NA TGCAGTGCACCTCCCTCTGGGGGCAATAATTCACCCCTCCACTTT CSAPPSGGNNSPLHF
NA TRBJ2-7 TRBV7-9 NA TGTGCCAGCAGCTTGGGGGGTGTGGGGCACGAGCAGTACTTC CASSLGGVGHEQYF
NA TRBJ1-2 TRBV7-3 few TGTGCCAGCAGCTTAATCCGGGACATTAACTATGGCTACACCTTC CASSLIRDINYGYTF
TRBD1 TRBJ2-7 TRBV6-5 NA TGTGCCAGCACTGGCAGGGACAGGGATGACGAGCAGTACTTC CASTGRDRDDEQYF
NA TRBJ2-7 TRBV4-1 NA TGCGCCAGCAGAATTGGGCTAGCGCGCTACGAGCAGTACTTC CASRIGLARYEQYF
TRBD1 TRBJ2-1 TRBV6-6 few TGTGCCAGCAGCCCCCAGGGGGCCTCCTACAATGAGCAGTTCTTC CASSPQGASYNEQFF
TRBD1 TRBJ1-4 TRBV2 few TGTGCCGGCCGTCAAACAGGGGGCGGTGAAAAACTGTTTTTT CAGRQTGGGEKLFF
TRBD2 TRBJ2-6 TRBV27 few TGTGCCAGCAGGTCTAGCGGGGTAGCTGGGGCCAACGTCCTGACTTTC CASRSSGVAGANVLTF
TRBD2 TRBJ2-1 TRBV5-1 NA TGCGCCAGCAGCTTGGTGGTGAGCGGGGATGAGCAGTTCTTC CASSLVVSGDEQFF
TRBD2 TRBJ2-1 TRBV7-2 once TGTGCCAGCAGCCCACGACTAGCGGGGAGGGACTACGAGCAGTTCTTC CASSPRLAGRDYEQFF
TRBD2 TRBJ2-7 TRBV20-1 few TGCAGTGCCCCCACTAGCGGAGAGTCCTACGAGCAGTACTTC CSAPTSGESYEQYF
NA TRBJ1-1 TRBV10-1 NA TGCGCCAGCACCTCGACGGGGAACACTGAAGCTTTCTTT CASTSTGNTEAFF
NA TRBJ1-1 TRBV27 few TGTGCCAGCAGTTTCTTTCACGGGGCAACTGAAGCTTTCTTT CASSFFHGATEAFF
NA TRBJ2-3 TRBV25-1 NA TGTGCCAGCAAGGGGGAGACACCAGGCACAGATACGCAGTATTTT CASKGETPGTDTQYF
NA TRBJ1-1 TRBV14 NA TGTGCCTGCAGCTCCGGGACAACACGTGAAGCTTTCTTT CACSSGTTREAFF